Shown below are 18 T cell receptor beta chains from a single sample sequenced in a study of blood T cell repertoires in COVID-19. Produced via immunoSEQ multiplex PCR; TCRdb's table is partial and in-frame only. The repertoire consists of under 400,000 clones, with approximately 91% occurring once and the leading ten covering 1%. The sample consisted of PBMCs or T cells enriched from blood (not recorded which). All receptors derive from a woman aged 25 to 39 who had been exposed to COVID-19.

The J gene is TRBJ2-3, the V gene TRBV24-1, with a weak D call TRBD1 (5 bases). V shed 2 bases and J shed 0 bases, with 11 bases lying between them. The germline gives CDR1 KGHDR, CDR2 SFDVKD. This CDR3 contains 16 residues. CDR3 DNA sequence: TGTGCCACCAGTGATTCCAGGGAATGGAGCACAGATACGCAGTATTTT. Translating gives CATSDSREWSTDTQYF.

This chain uses TRBV27 with TRBJ2-7, with TRBD2 as a possible D gene (5 bases). The CDR3 is made up of 13 amino acids. Trimming pared 5 bases from V and 2 bases from J, leaving 10 bases between. The germline gives CDR1 MNHEY, CDR2 SMNVEV (reference sequence). The CDR3 region is CASSRTPTYEQYF. For the CDR3, the DNA is TGTGCCAGCAGTAGGACTCCTACCTACGAGCAGTACTTC.

The CDR3 region has the DNA TGTGCCAGCAGTTACTCGAGAGGGAATGAGCAGTTCTTC. This encodes CASSYSRGNEQFF. The J gene is TRBJ2-1, the V gene TRBV6-5, with D possibly being TRBD2 (5 bases). V was trimmed by 0 bases and J by 7 bases, leaving 7 bases between them. The germline gives CDR1 MNHEY, CDR2 SVGAGI. The CDR3 loop spans 13 amino acids.

The J gene is TRBJ1-5, the V gene TRBV29-1; no reliable D call. The CDR3 has 12 amino acids. CDR1 is SQVTM, CDR2 ANQGSEA, per germline. The V end lost 4 bases, the J end lost 4 bases, and 8 bases lay between the germline ends. CDR3 sequence reads: CSVGEWNQPQHF. Here the CDR3 DNA reads TGCAGCGTTGGGGAGTGGAATCAGCCCCAGCATTTT.

The genes are TRBV6-4 and TRBJ2-1, with D possibly being TRBD2 (6 bases). Germline V gene lookup returns CDR1 MRHNA and CDR2 SNTAGT. The V end lost 6 bases, the J end lost 4 bases, and 19 bases lay between the germline ends. The CDR3 extends over 16 amino acids. The CDR3 region has the DNA TGTGCCAGCAGCCACGACCCCGGGACTGGTTACAATGAGCAGTTCTTC. This translates into CASSHDPGTGYNEQFF.

There are a few counts of this clone. The rearrangement uses TRBV19 and TRBJ1-2; 8 bases align to TRBD1. V was clipped by 5 bases and J by 4 bases; unmatched bases: 9. This CDR3 is 15 amino acids long. Germline CDR1 is LNHDA and CDR2 is SQIVND (reference sequence). This CDR3 reads CASSLGTGGLYGYTF. The CDR3 DNA follows: TGTGCCAGTAGTCTTGGGACAGGTGGACTCTATGGCTACACCTTC.

CDR3 bases: TGTGCCAGTGGGCACCGGGACACTGAGACCCAGTACTTC. The encoded protein is CASGHRDTETQYF. The chain is built from TRBV2 and TRBJ2-5, with D possibly being TRBD1 (6 bases). Germline CDR1 reads SNHLY; CDR2 reads FYNNEI. CDR3 size: 13 residues. Trimming cost V 9 bases and J 5 bases, with 16 bases left between them.

The chain couples TRBV5-8 to TRBJ2-5; the match to TRBD1 covers 9 bases. The trim removed 2 bases at V and 2 bases at J, leaving 4 bases unmatched. CDR1 is SGHTS, CDR2 YDEGEE, per germline. This CDR3 has 15 residues. The CDR3 loop is CASSFGGQGQETQYF. The CDR3, as DNA: TGTGCCAGCAGCTTCGGTGGACAGGGGCAAGAGACCCAGTACTTC.

The J gene is TRBJ1-6, the V gene TRBV7-9; D perhaps matches TRBD1 (5 bases). V dropped 1 base and J dropped 9 bases, with 13 bases sitting between them. Germline values: CDR1 SEHNR, CDR2 FQNEAQ (reference sequence). The CDR3 totals 15 residues. The CDR3 is CASSLVQGSGSPLHF. The CDR3 DNA is TGTGCCAGCAGCTTAGTTCAGGGAAGTGGTTCACCCCTCCACTTT.

This clone was seen only once. The V gene is TRBV6-2 or TRBV6-3, the J gene TRBJ2-7, with TRBD1 identical over 9 bases. The CDR3 contains 15 residues. CDR1 and CDR2 (germline): MNHEY, SVGEGT. J lost 6 bases, V lost 6 bases, and 12 bases had no gene match. For the CDR3, the DNA is TGTGCCAGCAGCTGGGGGACAGGGAGACTCGGCGAGCAGTACTTC. This gives the protein CASSWGTGRLGEQYF.

V gene TRBV19 combines with J gene TRBJ1-3; the D gene is possibly TRBD1 (5 bases). In germline, CDR1 is LNHDA, CDR2 SQIVND (reference sequence). V lost 6 bases and J 2 bases, leaving 14 bases between the germline ends. The CDR3 is made up of 15 amino acids. In DNA, the CDR3 is TGTGCCAGTAGGATCCCGAAGGGGACTGGAAACACCATATATTTT. Translated: CASRIPKGTGNTIYF.

The chain uses TRBV6-2 or TRBV6-3 and TRBJ2-7; 8 bases map to TRBD2. This CDR3 region has 14 residues. The V gene end was trimmed by 5 bases and the J gene end by 2 bases; junction bases not matched to a gene: 5. In germline, CDR1 is MNHEY, CDR2 SVGEGT. In DNA, the CDR3 is TGTGCCAGCAGTCTACTAGCGGAAGCCTACGAGCAGTACTTC. As protein: CASSLLAEAYEQYF.

For this clone: Relative to the germline gene, one junction end is altered; a read error may explain this. This sequence joins TRBV7-9 and TRBJ1-5; TRBD1 is a possible D gene (6 bases). Germline V gene sequence: CDR1 SEHNR, CDR2 FQNEAQ (reference sequence). This CDR3 comprises 16 residues. CDR3 in amino acids: CASTLAEGDGNQPQHF. The CDR3 bases are TGTGCCAGCACCTTAGCCGAGGGGGACGGGAATCAGCCCCAGCATTTT.

The chain links TRBV28 to TRBJ1-2; D ambiguous. CDR3 length equals 12 residues. V was shortened by 8 bases and J by 4 bases, with 11 bases between the two germline ends. Germline values: CDR1 MDHEN, CDR2 SYDVKM. The CDR3 DNA sequence: TGTGCCAGCGGGTGGGCCCTCTATGGCTACACCTTC. Its translation is CASGWALYGYTF.

In nucleotides, the CDR3 is TGTGCCAGCAGCTTAGGGGCAGGGATATCGAACACCGGGGAGCTGTTTTTT. Translated, it gives CASSLGAGISNTGELFF. V and J are TRBV11-3 and TRBJ2-2, with D possibly being TRBD1 (5 bases). Germline-derived CDR1 and CDR2 are SGHNT and YENEEA. The CDR3 is 17 residues long. Trimming pared 1 base from V and 0 bases from J, leaving 12 bases between.

The genes are TRBV4-1 and TRBJ2-5, with 7 nucleotides matching TRBD1. The CDR3 length is 15 residues. Germline V gene data show CDR1 as MGHRA and CDR2 as YSYEKL. The V gene end was trimmed by 1 base and the J gene end by 2 bases; junction bases not matched to a gene: 4. CDR3 sequence (DNA): TGCGCCAGCAGCCAAGCCTCGGGACAGCAAGAGACCCAGTACTTC. This codes for CASSQASGQQETQYF.

The chain combines TRBV4-1 with TRBJ1-1; D remains ambiguous. This CDR3 is 15 amino acids long. CDR1 and CDR2 from the germline V gene are MGHRA and YSYEKL. V was clipped by 1 base and J by 6 bases, with 15 bases between them. The CDR3 nucleotides read TGCGCCAGCAGCCAAGTAACTGGTCACAGTGCTGAAGCTTTCTTT. Its translation: CASSQVTGHSAEAFF.

This chain connects TRBV19 to TRBJ1-2, with 9 positions matching TRBD1. The CDR3 has 13 residues. Trimming at V came to 9 bases and at J to 4 bases, leaving 6 bases not matched to a gene. Looked up from germline, CDR1 is LNHDA and CDR2 is SQIVND (reference sequence). CDR3 coding DNA: TGTGCCAGCGCGGGACAGGGATCCTATGGCTACACCTTC. It yields the protein CASAGQGSYGYTF.